This TCR beta chain stems from a study of a mutant IDH1 vaccine in newly diagnosed glioma. Sequencing was performed with immunoSEQ multiplex PCR; in TCRdb, only in-frame clones are kept and a portion is missing. The sample holds 35,000 to 40,000 clones, 75% to 85% seen once. A word on this clone: What it recognizes is unknown.

The V end lost 1 base, the J end lost 3 bases, and 10 bases lay between the germline ends. Germline V gene lookup returns CDR1 MNHEY and CDR2 SVGAGI. This CDR3 is 15 amino acids long. Sample time point: week 23, last vaccination. What each vaccine dose contained was 300 ug of mutant IDH1 20-mer peptide, accompanied by topical imiquimod. V is TRBV6-5 and J is TRBJ2-1; tentatively, D is TRBD1 or TRBD2 (6 bases each). Source: PBMCs, taken from a glioma patient whose treatment included an IDH1 peptide vaccine. The TCR sequence derives from a man in his forties with glioma. CDR3 DNA: TGTGCCAGCAGTTACTTAGGGGGGATCTACAATGAGCAGTTCTTC. This gives the protein CASSYLGGIYNEQFF.